This T cell receptor (beta chain) was retrieved from a study of beta chain features in type 1 diabetes. V dropped 1 base and J dropped 6; count of bases not matched to a gene: 6. The germline CDR1 and CDR2 sequences are SGHRS and YFSETQ. CDR3 length: 14 amino acids. The entirety of the isolated RNA underwent reverse transcription, so expressed TCRB transcripts were sequenced. Clones were sequenced by immunoSEQ multiplex PCR, and TCRdb holds only the in-frame ones, with some missing. The table has hundreds of thousands of clones, more than 13% seen once. Details on this clone: Its specificity is not known.

Study conclusions and caveats: The naive, central memory and Treg TCRB repertoires of patients appeared to be more similar to one another than those of healthy donors. Patients with Type 1 diabetes showed moderately but significantly shorter TCRB CDR3s in all four CD4+ subsets.

The sequenced material came from naive CD4+ T cells from blood. The V call is TRBV5-1, the J call TRBJ1-2, with TRBD1 matching 7 bases. This clonotype was obtained from a man in his thirties or forties with type 1 diabetes. CDR3 sequence (DNA): TGCGCCAGCAGCTTGACAGGGGCGCAGAATGGCTACACCTTC. It encodes CASSLTGAQNGYTF.